Below, 31 T cell receptor beta chains from the same sample are listed, as sequenced in a study of blood T cell repertoires in COVID-19. Using immunoSEQ multiplex PCR, the repertoire was profiled, and TCRdb retains in-frame clones only, with some absent. The sample has about 140,000 clones, around 80% seen once. The sequenced sample consisted of peripheral blood. The receptor source for this set is a man in his fifties with acute or convalescent COVID-19.

In this sample, this clone turned up once. This rearrangement joins TRBV30 to TRBJ2-1, with 8 bases fitting TRBD2. Germline CDR1 GTSNPN, CDR2 SVGIG (reference sequence). The CDR3 loop spans 16 amino acids. J gave up 4 bases and V 0 bases, and 8 bases lay outside the gene matches. CDR3 protein: CAWSVAGAGSYNEQFF. The DNA for the CDR3 is TGTGCCTGGAGTGTAGCGGGGGCGGGATCATACAATGAGCAGTTCTTC.

The chain couples TRBV7-9 to TRBJ1-6; 9 bases agree with TRBD1. After removal of 2 bases from V and 6 bases from J, the junction contained 5 bases not matched to a gene. In germline, CDR1 is SEHNR, CDR2 FQNEAQ (reference sequence). This CDR3 spans 16 amino acids. The CDR3 DNA sequence: TGTGCCAGCAGCTTAAGGACAGGGGAAGGTAATTCACCCCTCCACTTT. It specifies CASSLRTGEGNSPLHF.

The chain is built from TRBV3-1 (or the pseudogene TRBV3-2) and TRBJ2-5; 9 bases agree with TRBD2. CDR3 length: 16 residues. V lost 1 base and J lost 4; bases outside the gene matches: 7. CDR1 and CDR2 (germline): LGHDT, YNNKEL (reference sequence). DNA for the CDR3: TGTGCCAGCAGCCAAGTGTTAGGCGGGGGGGCAGAGACCCAGTACTTC. This gives the protein CASSQVLGGGAETQYF.

V is TRBV6-5 and J is TRBJ1-2; D not resolved. Per germline, CDR1 MNHEY and CDR2 SVGAGI. The ends were cut back, 7 bases at V and 2 bases at J, with 14 bases in the middle. The CDR3 runs to 14 residues. The CDR3: CASTAGATNYGYTF. For the CDR3, the DNA is TGTGCCAGCACCGCCGGAGCTACCAACTATGGCTACACCTTC.

The chain joins TRBV19 to TRBJ1-1, with unresolved D. CDR1 and CDR2 (germline): LNHDA, SQIVND (reference sequence). Between the trimmed V and J ends, which lost 5 bases and 4 bases, there was a span of 14 bases. This CDR3 is built from 14 residues. The CDR3 protein is CASSSFFPGTEAFF. CDR3 nucleotides: TGTGCCAGTAGTTCTTTCTTCCCGGGCACTGAAGCTTTCTTT.

The DNA of the CDR3 is TGTGCCAGTAGTCCCACTAGCGGGGGTAGGAACATTCAGTACTTC. This codes for CASSPTSGGRNIQYF. This chain joins TRBV19 and TRBJ2-4; 11 nucleotides match TRBD2. The CDR3 loop spans 15 amino acids. The V and J ends lost 5 bases and 7 bases, in that order; junction bases with no gene match: 7. In germline, CDR1 is LNHDA, CDR2 SQIVND (reference sequence).

The rearrangement links TRBV7-3 to TRBJ2-3; 8 bases agree with TRBD1. After removal of 4 bases from V and 11 bases from J, the junction contained 2 bases not matched to a gene. Germline CDR1 and CDR2: SGHTA and FQGTGA. The CDR3 is made up of 11 amino acids. The CDR3 DNA is TGTGCCAGCAGCTCACAGGGGGTGCAGTATTTT. Translation: CASSSQGVQYF.

V and J are TRBV5-8 and TRBJ1-6; the D gene is possibly TRBD1 (5 bases). The CDR3 is 15 amino acids. From germline, CDR1 is SGHTS and CDR2 YDEGEE. V was cut by 0 bases and J by 8 bases, with 12 bases left in between. The CDR3: CASSLGTRVDSPLHF. The DNA for the CDR3 is TGTGCCAGCAGCTTGGGGACCAGGGTCGATTCACCCCTCCACTTT.

The chain couples TRBV24-1 to TRBJ1-1; D uncertain. This CDR3 comprises 12 residues. Trimming stripped 6 bases from V and 5 bases from J, with 9 bases between. The V gene's germline CDR1 is KGHDR and CDR2 SFDVKD. The CDR3 DNA reads as TGTGCCACCAGTAGCTCGTCGACTGAAGCTTTCTTT. Its protein product is CATSSSSTEAFF.

In nucleotides, the CDR3 is TGCGCCAGCAGTGAATCAGGGAATCAGCCCCAGCATTTT. Translation gives CASSESGNQPQHF. The chain employs TRBV10-1 and TRBJ1-5; D possibly corresponds to TRBD1 (5 bases). V lost 3 bases to trimming and J lost 4 bases, with 7 bases between them. Looked up from germline, CDR1 is WNHNN and CDR2 is SYGVQD (reference sequence). The CDR3 consists of 13 residues.

This chain links TRBV24-1 with TRBJ1-5; the match to TRBD1 covers 9 bases. The V gene end was trimmed by 0 bases and the J gene end by 2 bases; junction bases not matched to a gene: 1. The CDR3 consists of 16 residues. Germline-derived CDR1 and CDR2 are KGHDR and SFDVKD. The CDR3 nucleotides are TGTGCCACCAGTGATTTGGGGGACAGGGGCAATCAGCCCCAGCATTTT. It specifies CATSDLGDRGNQPQHF.

The chain recombines TRBV4-1 with TRBJ1-5; D might be TRBD1 (5 bases). Germline CDR1 reads MGHRA; CDR2 reads YSYEKL. The CDR3 length is 16 residues. V was clipped by 1 base and J by 3 bases, with 13 bases between them. In DNA, the CDR3 is TGCGCCAGCAGCCAAGCAGGATTTGGGGCCAATCAGCCCCAGCATTTT. Translating it yields CASSQAGFGANQPQHF.

The rearrangement uses TRBV7-8 and TRBJ1-5; 12 nucleotides match TRBD1. The CDR3 runs to 15 residues. The germline V gene encodes CDR1 SGHVS and CDR2 FQNEAQ. The ends lost 3 bases at V and 6 bases at J; junction bases unmatched: 3. The CDR3 here is CASSLGTGGGQPQHF. The CDR3 nucleotides read TGTGCCAGCAGCTTGGGGACAGGGGGCGGTCAGCCCCAGCATTTT.

In nucleotides, the CDR3 is TGTGCCAGCAGGGGAGACAAGAACACTGAAGCTTTCTTT. It specifies CASRGDKNTEAFF. This sequence joins TRBV3-1 (or the pseudogene TRBV3-2) and TRBJ1-1; no clear D gene. CDR1 and CDR2 (germline): LGHDT, YNNKEL (reference sequence). Trimming shortened V by 6 bases and J by 1 base, and 9 bases separated the two germline ends. This CDR3 is 13 amino acids long.

This clone was seen only once. The CDR3 spells CASSLGSDTDTQYF. The CDR3 nucleotides read TGCGCCAGCAGCTTGGGTTCAGACACAGATACGCAGTATTTT. The rearrangement joins TRBV5-1 to TRBJ2-3; D not certain. CDR1 is SGHRS, CDR2 YFSETQ, per germline. V was pared by 0 bases and J by 2 bases, with 7 bases between. The CDR3 sequence is 14 residues long. Full variable domain (rest looked up from reference TRBV5-1 and TRBJ2-3): KAGVTQTPRYLIKTRGQQVTLSCSPISGHRSVSWYQQTPGQGLQFLFEYFSETQRNKGNFPGRFSGRQFSNSRSEMNVSTLELGDSALYLCASSLGSDTDTQYFGPGTRLTVL.

As for this clone: Other DNA variants within this sample encode the same CDR3. The rearrangement links TRBV2 to TRBJ2-5; 9 bases align to TRBD1. CDR1 SNHLY and CDR2 FYNNEI come from the germline V gene. V gave up 6 bases and J gave up 2 bases; unmatched junction bases: 4. This CDR3 has 14 residues. CDR3 in amino acids: CASSGQGLQETQYF. The CDR3 coding sequence is TGTGCCAGCAGCGGACAGGGGTTACAAGAGACCCAGTACTTC.

This clone appeared a single time. The rearrangement joins TRBV9 to TRBJ1-5; 9 bases match TRBD1. The CDR3 contains 13 residues. J gave up 7 bases and V 4 bases, and 3 bases lay outside the gene matches. Per germline, CDR1 SGDLS and CDR2 YYNGEE. The CDR3 DNA follows: TGTGCCAGCAGCACGGGACAGGGCCAGCCCCAGCATTTT. As protein: CASSTGQGQPQHF.

The chain is built from TRBV24-1 and TRBJ2-7, with 8 bases that match TRBD2. Germline CDR1 KGHDR, CDR2 SFDVKD. V lost 9 bases to trimming and J lost 2 bases; unmatched junction nucleotides: 14. The CDR3 covers 16 residues. In DNA form, the CDR3 reads TGTGCCACCCCTGAAGGAAGGCGGGGGGTTCCCTACGAGCAGTACGTC. Its translation: CATPEGRRGVPYEQYV.

The V and J genes are TRBV4-1 and TRBJ1-2; D might be TRBD1 (5 bases). V lost 0 bases and J lost 2, with 13 bases in between. This CDR3 region has 16 residues. Germline V CDR1 and CDR2: MGHRA, YSYEKL. CDR3 bases: TGCGCCAGCAGCCAAGAAGAAAGGGGAAGGAACTATGGCTACACCTTC. This sequence encodes CASSQEERGRNYGYTF.

The gene calls are TRBV2 and TRBJ1-6; D is uncertain. This CDR3 is 15 amino acids long. Trimming took off 4 bases at V and 9 bases at J, with 16 bases between the two ends. In germline, CDR1 is SNHLY, CDR2 FYNNEI. The chain's CDR3 is CASSVGGKAGSPLHF. Written as DNA, the CDR3 is TGTGCCAGCAGTGTCGGTGGCAAGGCGGGTTCACCCCTCCACTTT. The entire variable domain, with the rest obtained from reference TRBV2 and TRBJ1-6, is as follows: EPEVTQTPSHQVTQMGQEVILRCVPISNHLYFYWYRQILGQKVEFLVSFYNNEISEKSEIFDDQFSVERPDGSNFTLKIRSTKLEDSAMYFCASSVGGKAGSPLHFGNGTRLTVT.

This clone was seen more than once but under ten times. This chain joins TRBV2 and TRBJ1-1; TRBD1 is a possible D gene (6 bases). V lost 10 bases and J lost 5, with 17 bases in between. The germline gives CDR1 SNHLY, CDR2 FYNNEI. The CDR3 runs to 13 residues. The CDR3 DNA reads as TGTGCCACCAACATCGAGACAGGAACTGAAGCTTTCTTT. Its translation is CATNIETGTEAFF.

V and J are TRBV5-1 and TRBJ1-6, with TRBD1 identical over 7 bases. This CDR3 region has 14 residues. J gave up 9 bases and V 1 base, and 4 bases lay outside the gene matches. CDR1 SGHRS and CDR2 YFSETQ come from the germline V gene. The CDR3 protein is CASSLKGAGSPLHF. The CDR3 nucleotides are TGCGCCAGCAGCTTGAAGGGGGCGGGTTCACCCCTCCACTTT.

The chain recombines TRBV7-6 with TRBJ2-7, with TRBD1 matching over 11 bases. The germline gives CDR1 SGHVS, CDR2 FNYEAQ. The V segment lost 4 bases and the J segment 5 bases; nucleotides outside the gene matches: 7. The CDR3 contains 15 residues. The DNA of the CDR3 is TGTGCCAGCAGCTGGAGACCGGGACAGGGGGACGAGCAGTACTTC. As protein: CASSWRPGQGDEQYF.

The gene calls are TRBV10-2 and TRBJ1-2, with TRBD1 as a possible D gene (6 bases). CDR1 WSHSY and CDR2 SAAADI come from the germline V gene. Trimming cost V 4 bases and J 3 bases, with 12 bases left between them. The CDR3 length is 14 residues. The CDR3 DNA sequence: TGCGCCAGCAGTGCAGGCGGGGGCGACTATGGCTACACCTTC. Translation: CASSAGGGDYGYTF.

V is TRBV6-5 and J is TRBJ1-2; the D gene is possibly TRBD1 (6 bases). Trimming removed 4 bases at V and 1 base at J, with 16 bases between. Germline CDR1 reads MNHEY; CDR2 reads SVGAGI. The CDR3 sequence is 16 residues long. DNA for the CDR3: TGTGCCAGCAGTTCTGACGGCAGGGGCAGTAACTATGGCTACACCTTC. Protein sequence: CASSSDGRGSNYGYTF.

This clone turned up a few times. The V and J genes are TRBV30 and TRBJ1-5; 7 nucleotides agree with TRBD1. The CDR3 length is 11 residues. CDR1 is GTSNPN, CDR2 SVGIG, per germline (reference sequence). V was pared by 3 bases and J by 12 bases, with 5 bases of the junction left unmatched. CDR3 DNA sequence: TGTGCCTGGAGCCAGGGGGGAAACCAGCATTTT. This translates into CAWSQGGNQHF. The full variable domain, rest sourced from reference TRBV30 and TRBJ1-5, is SQTIHQWPATLVQPVGSPLSLECTVEGTSNPNLYWYRQAAGRGLQLLFYSVGIGQISSEVPQNLSASRPQDRQFILSSKKLLLSDSGFYLCAWSQGGNQHFGDGTRLSIL.

The CDR3 bases are TGTGCCAGCTCACCTGATACAGGGTTCTCTGGAAACACCATATATTTT. Translating it yields CASSPDTGFSGNTIYF. This chain links TRBV18 with TRBJ1-3; D perhaps matches TRBD1 (6 bases). The V gene lost 3 bases and the J gene lost 0 bases, with 12 bases spanning the gap. The CDR3 sequence is 16 residues long. The germline V gene encodes CDR1 KGHSH and CDR2 LQKENI.

V is TRBV5-6 and J is TRBJ2-7; D ambiguous. The V end was cut by 1 base, the J end by 3 bases, with 8 bases between. The CDR3 totals 13 residues. In germline, CDR1 is SGHDT, CDR2 YYEEEE. CDR3 DNA sequence: TGTGCCAGCAGCTTGCCCCCAGGCTACGAGCAGTACGTC. It yields the protein CASSLPPGYEQYV.

Of note for this clone: An end of the junction differs from the germline gene, which may be a read error. This chain uses TRBV29-1 with TRBJ1-2, with D perhaps TRBD1 (6 bases). The length of the CDR3 is 12 residues. CDR1 SQVTM and CDR2 ANQGSEA come from the germline V gene. DNA of the CDR3: TGCAGCGTTGAACTAGAGAACAGGGTTCAGTCCTTC. Protein sequence: CSVELENRVQSF.

The chain employs TRBV18 and TRBJ1-3; 8 nucleotides match TRBD1. V was pared by 6 bases and J by 2 bases, with 9 bases of the junction left unmatched. This CDR3 has 16 amino acids. CDR1 KGHSH and CDR2 LQKENI come from the germline V gene. In nucleotides, the CDR3 is TGTGCCAGCTCTGACTCCGGGACAGGCACTGGAAACACCATATATTTT. Its protein product is CASSDSGTGTGNTIYF.

In this sample, this clone turned up once. The junction differs from germline at one of its ends, possibly a read error. J is TRBJ1-2 and V is TRBV29-1; 8 nucleotides line up with TRBD1. Germline-derived CDR1 and CDR2 are SQVTM and ANQGSEA. This CDR3 comprises 10 residues. The CDR3: CSAGQGAHHF. CDR3 nucleotide sequence: TGCAGCGCCGGGCAGGGGGCCCACCACTTC.